What follows are 17 T cell receptor beta chains derived from one specimen sequenced in a study of T cell responses to AZD1222 COVID-19 vaccine. Method: immunoSEQ multiplex PCR; TCRdb's copy keeps in-frame clones and lacks some. The repertoire holds roughly 150,000 clones, with about 89% as singletons. The input for sequencing was peripheral blood, taken on day 0 of AZD1222 vaccination. These receptors were taken from an adult in good health.

V and J are TRBV11-2 and TRBJ1-3, with 7 bases identical to TRBD1. V lost 5 bases, J lost 4 bases, and 14 bases stayed unmatched. This CDR3 region has 17 residues. Germline V lookup: CDR1 SGHAT, CDR2 FQNNGV. The CDR3 sequence: CASSPRRTGRLGNTIYF. The CDR3 nucleotides are TGTGCCAGCAGCCCTCGACGGACAGGCCGCCTCGGAAACACCATATATTTT.

The genes are TRBV30 and TRBJ1-5; D is unresolved. Per the germline V gene, CDR1 is GTSNPN and CDR2 is SVGIG (reference sequence). The CDR3 totals 14 residues. Trimming removed 0 bases from V and 7 bases from J, with 13 bases in between. The CDR3 spells CAWSVQGLEQPQHF. The CDR3 bases are TGTGCCTGGAGTGTACAAGGTCTAGAACAGCCCCAGCATTTT.

This chain links TRBV29-1 with TRBJ1-4; D call uncertain. CDR3 size: 12 residues. Germline V gene sequence: CDR1 SQVTM, CDR2 ANQGSEA. Between the trimmed V and J ends, which lost 3 bases and 10 bases, there was a span of 12 bases. CDR3 region: CSVETWGGKLFF. CDR3 nucleotide sequence: TGCAGCGTTGAGACTTGGGGTGGAAAACTGTTTTTT.

This clone came up once. The rearrangement uses TRBV10-3 and TRBJ2-7; 7 nucleotides line up with TRBD2. Unmatched junction bases numbered 10, after V lost 2 bases and J lost 0 bases. Germline loops: CDR1 ENHRY, CDR2 SYGVKD. This CDR3 is 17 amino acids long. CDR3 sequence: CAISERGLAVISYEQYF. In nucleotides, the CDR3 is TGTGCCATCAGTGAGCGTGGGCTAGCGGTTATCTCCTACGAGCAGTACTTC.

The chain links TRBV19 to TRBJ1-1; D is unclear. Trimming stripped 5 bases from V and 4 bases from J, with 14 bases between. Germline CDR1 and CDR2: LNHDA and SQIVND (reference sequence). This CDR3 has 14 residues. Here the CDR3 DNA reads TGTGCCAGTAGTCCCCAGATCTGGGCCACTGAAGCTTTCTTT. This gives the protein CASSPQIWATEAFF. Full variable domain (missing parts from reference TRBV19 and TRBJ1-1): DGGITQSPKYLFRKEGQNVTLSCEQNLNHDAMYWYRQDPGQGLRLIYYSQIVNDFQKGDIAEGYSVSREKKESFPLTVTSAQKNPTAFYLCASSPQIWATEAFFGQGTRLTVV.

This chain links TRBV4-3 with TRBJ2-1; weak D call: TRBD2 (7 bases). The V and J ends lost 0 bases and 9 bases respectively, with 18 bases between them. CDR1 is LGHNA, CDR2 YSLEER, per germline. The length of the CDR3 is 16 residues. Here the CDR3 reads CASSQDDGGPGGEQFF. DNA for the CDR3: TGCGCCAGCAGCCAAGATGACGGGGGGCCCGGGGGTGAGCAGTTCTTC.

This chain joins TRBV30 and TRBJ1-3, with no clear D. This CDR3 is built from 12 residues. Germline CDR1 reads GTSNPN; CDR2 reads SVGIG (reference sequence). The germline V and J ends were trimmed by 5 bases and 4 bases, with 9 bases remaining between them. The CDR3 sequence: CAWSPGGNTIYF. CDR3 bases: TGTGCCTGGTCCCCCGGCGGAAACACCATATATTTT.

This clone was counted once. J is TRBJ2-7 and V is TRBV6-6; 8 bases match TRBD1. The germline V gene has CDR1 MNHNY and CDR2 SVGAGI (reference sequence). With V trimmed by 4 bases and J by 5 bases, 4 bases remained unmatched. This CDR3 has 13 residues. CDR3 in amino acids: CASSWGTGNEQYF. The DNA for the CDR3 is TGTGCCAGCAGTTGGGGGACAGGTAACGAGCAGTACTTC.

The table lists this clone with a few counts. This chain joins TRBV6-2 or TRBV6-3 and TRBJ1-1; D remains ambiguous. Germline CDR1 and CDR2: MNHEY and SVGEGT. V was trimmed by 2 bases and J by 3 bases, leaving 7 bases between them. The CDR3 totals 13 residues. CDR3 residues: CASSYVIYTEAFF. CDR3 sequence (DNA): TGTGCCAGCAGTTACGTAATTTACACTGAAGCTTTCTTT.

This clone was seen only a few times. The rearrangement joins TRBV4-3 to TRBJ1-3; D call uncertain. Per germline, CDR1 LGHNA and CDR2 YSLEER. The CDR3 totals 13 residues. Trimming took 5 bases from V and 3 from J, leaving 8 bases between them. For the CDR3, the DNA is TGCGCCAGCAGCAAAGTTAGTGGAAACACCATATATTTT. It specifies CASSKVSGNTIYF.

This clone was seen only once. The chain links TRBV28 to TRBJ2-7; D remains ambiguous. V lost 5 bases and J lost 5, with 7 bases in between. CDR1 MDHEN and CDR2 SYDVKM come from the germline V gene. The CDR3 runs 11 residues. CDR3 amino acids: CASSTTHEQYF. Here the CDR3 DNA reads TGTGCCAGCAGTACCACCCACGAGCAGTACTTC.

This clone has a handful of counts. The gene calls are TRBV20-1 and TRBJ1-3; no reliable D call. V was clipped by 3 bases and J by 4 bases, with 7 bases between them. In germline, CDR1 is DFQATT, CDR2 SNEGSKA (reference sequence). The CDR3 sequence is 12 residues long. CDR3 protein: CSASEQGNTIYF. CDR3 sequence (DNA): TGCAGTGCTAGTGAACAGGGAAACACCATATATTTT.

This clone was counted a single time. The chain has TRBV28 and TRBJ1-2, with D uncertain. V dropped 6 bases and J dropped 8 bases, with 13 bases sitting between them. Germline V lookup: CDR1 MDHEN, CDR2 SYDVKM. This CDR3 has 12 amino acids. CDR3 protein: CASRRPVGGYTF. The CDR3, as DNA: TGTGCCAGCAGACGACCTGTGGGAGGCTACACCTTC.

V and J are TRBV3-1 (or the pseudogene TRBV3-2) and TRBJ2-1; no clear D gene. Germline-derived CDR1 and CDR2 are LGHDT and YNNKEL (reference sequence). Trimming took 2 bases from V and 6 from J, leaving 8 bases between them. This CDR3 comprises 13 residues. In DNA form, the CDR3 reads TGTGCCAGCAGCCAAAGGGCTAGCAATGAGCAGTTCTTC. This sequence encodes CASSQRASNEQFF.

The CDR3 reads CASSSRESGANVLTF. The CDR3 DNA reads TGCGCCAGCAGTTCCCGGGAGTCTGGGGCCAACGTCCTGACTTTC. J is TRBJ2-6 and V is TRBV5-1; TRBD2 might be the D (6 bases). In germline, CDR1 is SGHRS, CDR2 YFSETQ. The CDR3 covers 15 residues. V was clipped by 5 bases and J by 1 base, with 10 bases between them.

The chain recombines TRBV20-1 with TRBJ2-2, with D possibly TRBD2 on 6 matching bases. Trimming removed 3 bases at V and 6 bases at J, with 14 bases between. Germline V gene data show CDR1 as DFQATT and CDR2 as SNEGSKA (reference sequence). The CDR3 extends over 14 amino acids. CDR3 sequence reads: CSASAKASAGELFF. The CDR3 DNA follows: TGCAGTGCTAGTGCCAAGGCTAGCGCCGGGGAGCTGTTTTTT.

The genes are TRBV28 and TRBJ1-6; the D gene is possibly TRBD1 (5 bases). In germline, CDR1 is MDHEN, CDR2 SYDVKM. The V end was cut by 3 bases, the J end by 2 bases, with 14 bases between. The CDR3 contains 17 residues. The chain's CDR3 is CASSFLGVTPYNSPLHF. The CDR3 DNA is TGTGCCAGCAGTTTTTTAGGGGTGACCCCCTATAATTCACCCCTCCACTTT.